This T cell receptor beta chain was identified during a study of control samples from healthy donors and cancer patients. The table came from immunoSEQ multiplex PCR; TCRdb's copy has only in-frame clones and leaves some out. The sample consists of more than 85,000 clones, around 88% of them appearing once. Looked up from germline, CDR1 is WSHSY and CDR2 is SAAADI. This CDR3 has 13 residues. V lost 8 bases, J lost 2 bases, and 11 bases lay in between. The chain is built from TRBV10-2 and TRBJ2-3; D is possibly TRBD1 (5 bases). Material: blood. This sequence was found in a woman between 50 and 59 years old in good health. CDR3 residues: CASGAGYTDTQYF. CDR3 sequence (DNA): TGCGCCAGCGGGGCAGGATACACAGATACGCAGTATTTT.